One sample yielded the 6 T cell receptor beta chains listed below, sequenced in a study of T cells in localized non-small cell lung cancer. The repertoire was sequenced with immunoSEQ multiplex PCR; TCRdb's copy has only in-frame clones and lacks some. Of some 41,000 clones in the sample, roughly nine tenths were seen once. The source material was PBMCs, sampled before any cancer treatment. These receptors were taken from a woman aged 35-75 years with stage II lung adenocarcinoma.

In this sample, this clone turned up a few times. CDR3 protein: CASGQEYSNQPQHF. CDR3 bases: TGTGCCAGCGGACAGGAGTATAGCAATCAGCCCCAGCATTTT. The rearrangement uses TRBV2 and TRBJ1-5, with TRBD1 identical over 7 bases. The CDR3 has 14 amino acids. Unmatched junction bases numbered 4, after V lost 8 bases and J lost 0 bases. Germline CDR1 and CDR2: SNHLY and FYNNEI.

V usage is TRBV2 and J usage is TRBJ2-5; 13 bases are shared with TRBD2. The CDR3 length is 16 residues. J was trimmed by 5 bases and V by 6 bases; bases with no gene match: 9. Per germline, CDR1 SNHLY and CDR2 FYNNEI. CDR3 amino acids: CASRPGLAGWGETQYF. The DNA for the CDR3 is TGTGCCAGCAGGCCGGGACTAGCGGGATGGGGGGAGACCCAGTACTTC.

The rearrangement joins TRBV5-6 to TRBJ2-3; D is ambiguous. V was cut by 0 bases and J by 4 bases, with 9 bases left in between. The CDR3 loop spans 14 amino acids. Germline V CDR1 and CDR2: SGHDT, YYEEEE. The CDR3 protein is CASSLVGPADTQYF. The DNA of the CDR3 is TGTGCCAGCAGCTTGGTGGGTCCCGCAGATACGCAGTATTTT.

The chain joins TRBV9 to TRBJ2-7; 8 nucleotides match TRBD1. The CDR3 totals 14 residues. With V trimmed by 4 bases and J by 4 bases, 7 bases remained unmatched. CDR1 and CDR2 (germline): SGDLS, YYNGEE. The CDR3 nucleotides are TGTGCCAGCAGCCCCAGACAGGGGCTTTACGAGCAGTACTTC. Translating it yields CASSPRQGLYEQYF.

This chain uses TRBV28 with TRBJ2-7; no definite D call. V gave up 6 bases and J gave up 0 bases, with 12 bases separating them. The CDR3 extends over 14 amino acids. CDR1 MDHEN and CDR2 SYDVKM come from the germline V gene. CDR3 amino acids: CASSSPGSSYEQYF. DNA for the CDR3: TGTGCCAGCAGCTCGCCAGGTAGCTCCTACGAGCAGTACTTC. The variable domain in full, completed from reference TRBV28 and TRBJ2-7, reads DVKVTQSSRYLVKRTGEKVFLECVQDMDHENMFWYRQDPGLGLRLIYFSYDVKMKEKGDIPEGYSVSREKKERFSLILESASTNQTSMYLCASSSPGSSYEQYFGPGTRLTVT.

This clone came up once. The chain is built from TRBV5-1 and TRBJ2-7, with D possibly being TRBD2 (6 bases). V lost 0 bases, J lost 6 bases, and 13 bases lay in between. In germline, CDR1 is SGHRS, CDR2 YFSETQ. The length of the CDR3 is 14 residues. CDR3 DNA: TGCGCCAGCAGCTTGGAAGTGGAGGGGATCGAGCAGTACTTC. It specifies CASSLEVEGIEQYF.